This TCR beta chain derives from a study of patients and donors after allogeneic stem cell transplantation. Trimming took off 3 bases at V and 0 bases at J, with 5 bases between the two ends. CDR1 and CDR2 from the germline V gene are LNHDA and SQIVND (reference sequence). The CDR3 consists of 13 residues. In its sample, this clonotype was seen a few times. TCRdb reanalysed the RT-PCR reads using MiXCR and keeps one entry per CDR3 protein. This table holds 15,000 to 20,000 distinct CDR3 sequences, around a quarter found once. Input material: blood, either unsorted or a sorted T cell fraction (not recorded which). This TCR came from a human donor who was either an allogeneic HSCT recipient or a stem cell or donor lymphocyte infusion donor (not recorded which). It is not recorded whose cells these are; they may come from a transplant donor. V and J are TRBV19 and TRBJ1-2; D uncertain. For the CDR3, the DNA is TGTGCCAGTAGTATCGCGGCTAACTATGGCTACACCTTC. Its protein product is CASSIAANYGYTF.